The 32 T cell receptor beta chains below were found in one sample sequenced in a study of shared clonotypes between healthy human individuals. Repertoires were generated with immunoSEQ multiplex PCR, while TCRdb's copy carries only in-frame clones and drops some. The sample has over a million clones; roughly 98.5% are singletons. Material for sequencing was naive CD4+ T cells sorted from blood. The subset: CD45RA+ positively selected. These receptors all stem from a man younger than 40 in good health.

This chain's CDR3 is CSGSGRVSTDTQYF. In DNA form, the CDR3 reads TGCAGCGGTAGCGGGAGGGTTTCCACAGATACGCAGTATTTT. V is TRBV29-1 and J is TRBJ2-3; TRBD2 aligns across 11 bases. V lost 7 bases, J lost 2 bases, and 5 bases stayed unmatched. Germline V gene sequence: CDR1 SQVTM, CDR2 ANQGSEA. The CDR3 is 14 residues long.

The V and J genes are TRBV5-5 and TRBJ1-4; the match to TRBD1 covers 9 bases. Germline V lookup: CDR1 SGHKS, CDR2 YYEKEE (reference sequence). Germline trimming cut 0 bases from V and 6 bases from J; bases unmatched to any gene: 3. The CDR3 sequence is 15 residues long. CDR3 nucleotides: TGTGCCAGCAGCTTGGCTGGGACAGGGTATGAAAAACTGTTTTTT. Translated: CASSLAGTGYEKLFF. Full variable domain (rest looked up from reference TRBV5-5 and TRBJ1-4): DAGVTQSPTHLIKTRGQQVTLRCSPISGHKSVSWYQQVLGQGPQFIFQYYEKEERGRGNFPDRFSARQFPNYSSELNVNALLLGDSALYLCASSLAGTGYEKLFFGSGTQLSVL.

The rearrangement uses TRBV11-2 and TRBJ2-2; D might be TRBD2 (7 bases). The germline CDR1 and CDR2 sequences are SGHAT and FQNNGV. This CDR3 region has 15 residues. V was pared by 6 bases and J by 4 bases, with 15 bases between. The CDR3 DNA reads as TGTGCCAGCAGACCCGGGGGGCGCACCACCGGGGAGCTGTTTTTT. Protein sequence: CASRPGGRTTGELFF.

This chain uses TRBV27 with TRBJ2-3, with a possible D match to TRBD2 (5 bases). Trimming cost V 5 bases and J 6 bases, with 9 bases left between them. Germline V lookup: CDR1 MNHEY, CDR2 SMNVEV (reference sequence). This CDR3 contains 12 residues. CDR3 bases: TGTGCCAGCAGTGAGGGAAAGGATACGCAGTATTTT. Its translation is CASSEGKDTQYF.

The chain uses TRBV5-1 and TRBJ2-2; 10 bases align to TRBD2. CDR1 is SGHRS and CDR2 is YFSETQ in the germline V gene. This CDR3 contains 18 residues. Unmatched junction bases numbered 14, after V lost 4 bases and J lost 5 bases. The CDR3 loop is CASSPSWLAGVGTGELFF. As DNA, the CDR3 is TGCGCCAGCAGCCCATCATGGCTAGCGGGAGTAGGGACCGGGGAGCTGTTTTTT.

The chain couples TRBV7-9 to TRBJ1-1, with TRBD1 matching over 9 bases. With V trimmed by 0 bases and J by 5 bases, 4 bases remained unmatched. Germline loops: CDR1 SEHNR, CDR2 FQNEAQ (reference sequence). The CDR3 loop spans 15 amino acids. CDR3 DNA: TGTGCCAGCAGCTTAGCCTACAGGGGGCGGACTGAAGCTTTCTTT. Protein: CASSLAYRGRTEAFF.

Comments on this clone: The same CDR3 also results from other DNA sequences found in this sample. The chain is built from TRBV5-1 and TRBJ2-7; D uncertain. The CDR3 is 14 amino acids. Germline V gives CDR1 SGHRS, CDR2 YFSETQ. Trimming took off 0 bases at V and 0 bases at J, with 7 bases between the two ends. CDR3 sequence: CASSLVGSSYEQYF. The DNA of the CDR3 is TGCGCCAGCAGCTTGGTTGGCAGCTCCTACGAGCAGTACTTC. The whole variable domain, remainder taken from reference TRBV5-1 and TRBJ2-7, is KAGVTQTPRYLIKTRGQQVTLSCSPISGHRSVSWYQQTPGQGLQFLFEYFSETQRNKGNFPGRFSGRQFSNSRSEMNVSTLELGDSALYLCASSLVGSSYEQYFGPGTRLTVT.

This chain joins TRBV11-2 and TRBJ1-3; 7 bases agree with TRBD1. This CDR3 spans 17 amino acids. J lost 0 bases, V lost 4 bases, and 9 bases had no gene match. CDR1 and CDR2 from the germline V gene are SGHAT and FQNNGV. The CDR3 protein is CASSSRTGESSGNTIYF. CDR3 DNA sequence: TGTGCCAGCAGCTCCCGGACAGGCGAAAGCTCTGGAAACACCATATATTTT.

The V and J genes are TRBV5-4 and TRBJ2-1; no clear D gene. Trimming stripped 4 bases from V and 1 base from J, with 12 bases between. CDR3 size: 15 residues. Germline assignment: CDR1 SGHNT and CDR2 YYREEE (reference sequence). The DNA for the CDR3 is TGTGCCAGCAGCCAAACTATGGGTTCCTACAATGAGCAGTTCTTC. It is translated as CASSQTMGSYNEQFF.

CDR3 DNA: TGTGCCAGCAGCTCTATCACACGCAGTCCAGATACGCAGTATTTT. Amino acids: CASSSITRSPDTQYF. The chain recombines TRBV7-2 with TRBJ2-3; the D is unclear. Germline CDR1 is SGHTA and CDR2 is FQGNSA. CDR3 length: 15 amino acids. V lost 4 bases, J lost 4 bases, and 15 bases lay in between.

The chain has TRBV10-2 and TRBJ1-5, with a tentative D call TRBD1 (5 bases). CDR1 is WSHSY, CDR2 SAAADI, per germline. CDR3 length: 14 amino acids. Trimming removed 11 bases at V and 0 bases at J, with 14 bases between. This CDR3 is CAASGQSSNQPQHF. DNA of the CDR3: TGCGCCGCCTCGGGGCAGAGTAGCAATCAGCCCCAGCATTTT.

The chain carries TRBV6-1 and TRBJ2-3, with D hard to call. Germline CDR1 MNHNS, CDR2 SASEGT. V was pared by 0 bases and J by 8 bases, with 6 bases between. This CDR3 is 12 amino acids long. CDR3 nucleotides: TGTGCCAGCAGTGAAGCTCCCGGTACGCAGTATTTT. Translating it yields CASSEAPGTQYF.

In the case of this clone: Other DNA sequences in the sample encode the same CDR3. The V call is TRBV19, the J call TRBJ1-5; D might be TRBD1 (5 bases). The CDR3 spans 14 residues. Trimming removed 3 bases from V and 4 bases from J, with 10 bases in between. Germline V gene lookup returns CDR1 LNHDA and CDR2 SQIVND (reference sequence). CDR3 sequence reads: CASSIVSGNQPQHF. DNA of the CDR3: TGTGCCAGTAGTATTGTTTCAGGGAATCAGCCCCAGCATTTT.

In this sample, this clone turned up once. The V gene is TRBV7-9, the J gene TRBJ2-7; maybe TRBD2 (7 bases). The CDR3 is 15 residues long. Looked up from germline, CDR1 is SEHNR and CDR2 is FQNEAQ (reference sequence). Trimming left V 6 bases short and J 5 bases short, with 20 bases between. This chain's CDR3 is CASSPRGASVNEQYF. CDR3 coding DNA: TGTGCCAGCAGTCCCCGGGGGGCATCAGTCAACGAGCAGTACTTC.

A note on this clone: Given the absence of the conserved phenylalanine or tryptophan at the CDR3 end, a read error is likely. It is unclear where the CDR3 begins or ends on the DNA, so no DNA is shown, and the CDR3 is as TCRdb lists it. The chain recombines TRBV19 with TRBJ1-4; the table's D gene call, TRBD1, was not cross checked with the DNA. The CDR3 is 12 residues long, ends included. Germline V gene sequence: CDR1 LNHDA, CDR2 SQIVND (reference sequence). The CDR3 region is CASSTTGTGPSC.

CDR3 DNA sequence: TGTGCCATCAGCAGTTCTGGGGATGAGCAGTTCTTC. It is translated as CAISSSGDEQFF. This chain uses TRBV10-3 with TRBJ2-1; D call uncertain. This CDR3 is built from 12 residues. Germline-derived CDR1 and CDR2 are ENHRY and SYGVKD. Trimming took off 6 bases at V and 8 bases at J, with 11 bases between the two ends.

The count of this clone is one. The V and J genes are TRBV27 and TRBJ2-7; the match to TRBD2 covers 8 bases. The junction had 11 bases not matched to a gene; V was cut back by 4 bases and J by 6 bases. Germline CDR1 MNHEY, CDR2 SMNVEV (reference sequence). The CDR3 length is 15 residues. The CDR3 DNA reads TGTGCCAGCAGTTCGGTTAGCGGGAACCCTAGCGAGCAGTACTTC. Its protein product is CASSSVSGNPSEQYF.

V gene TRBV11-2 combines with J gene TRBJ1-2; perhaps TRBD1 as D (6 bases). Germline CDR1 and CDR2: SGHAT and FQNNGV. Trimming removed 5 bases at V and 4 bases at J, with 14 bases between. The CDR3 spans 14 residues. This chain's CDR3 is CASSQTGLSYGYTF. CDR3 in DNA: TGTGCCAGCAGCCAAACAGGGTTGAGCTATGGCTACACCTTC.

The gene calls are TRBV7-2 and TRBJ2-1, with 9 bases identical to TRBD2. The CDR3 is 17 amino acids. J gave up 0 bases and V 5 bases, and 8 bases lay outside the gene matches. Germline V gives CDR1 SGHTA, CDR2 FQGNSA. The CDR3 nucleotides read TGTGCCAGCAGCCCCCGGGGTAGCGGGAGCTCCTACAATGAGCAGTTCTTC. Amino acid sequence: CASSPRGSGSSYNEQFF.

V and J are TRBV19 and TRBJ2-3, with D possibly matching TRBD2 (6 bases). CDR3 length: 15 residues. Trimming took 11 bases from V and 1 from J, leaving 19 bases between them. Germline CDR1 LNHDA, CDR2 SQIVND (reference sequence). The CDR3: CASRGGRMGTDTQYF. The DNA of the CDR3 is TGTGCCTCCCGCGGAGGGAGGATGGGCACAGATACGCAGTATTTT.

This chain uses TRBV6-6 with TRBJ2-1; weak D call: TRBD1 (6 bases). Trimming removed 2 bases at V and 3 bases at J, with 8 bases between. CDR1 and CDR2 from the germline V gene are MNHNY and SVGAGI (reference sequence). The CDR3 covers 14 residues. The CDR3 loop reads CASSYRTVYNEQFF. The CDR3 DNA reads TGTGCCAGCAGTTACCGGACAGTCTACAATGAGCAGTTCTTC.

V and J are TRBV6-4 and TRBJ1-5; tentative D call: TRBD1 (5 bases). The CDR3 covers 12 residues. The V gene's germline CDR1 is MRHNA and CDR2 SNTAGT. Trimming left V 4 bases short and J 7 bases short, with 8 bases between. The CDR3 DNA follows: TGTGCCAGCAGTGGGGGGTGGCAGCCCCAGCATTTT. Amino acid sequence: CASSGGWQPQHF.

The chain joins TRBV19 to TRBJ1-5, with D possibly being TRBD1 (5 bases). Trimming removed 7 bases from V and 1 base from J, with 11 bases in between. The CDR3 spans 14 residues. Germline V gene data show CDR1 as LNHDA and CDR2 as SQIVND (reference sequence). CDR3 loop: CASNGARSNQPQHF. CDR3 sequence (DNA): TGTGCCAGTAATGGGGCGCGGAGCAATCAGCCCCAGCATTTT.

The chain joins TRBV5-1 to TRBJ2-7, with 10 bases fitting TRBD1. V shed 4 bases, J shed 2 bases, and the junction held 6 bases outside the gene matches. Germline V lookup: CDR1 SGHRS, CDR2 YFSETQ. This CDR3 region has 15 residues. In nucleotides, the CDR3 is TGCGCCAGCAGCACCAGGGGGACAGGGGCCTACGAGCAGTACTTC. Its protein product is CASSTRGTGAYEQYF. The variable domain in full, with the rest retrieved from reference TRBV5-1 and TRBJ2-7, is KAGVTQTPRYLIKTRGQQVTLSCSPISGHRSVSWYQQTPGQGLQFLFEYFSETQRNKGNFPGRFSGRQFSNSRSEMNVSTLELGDSALYLCASSTRGTGAYEQYFGPGTRLTVT.

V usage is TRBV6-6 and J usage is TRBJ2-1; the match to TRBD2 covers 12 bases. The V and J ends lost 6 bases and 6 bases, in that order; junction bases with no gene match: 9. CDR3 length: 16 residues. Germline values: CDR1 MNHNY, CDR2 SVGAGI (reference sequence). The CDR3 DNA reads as TGTGCCAGCAGCCGCAGACTAGCGGGAGATGTCAATGAGCAGTTCTTC. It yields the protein CASSRRLAGDVNEQFF.

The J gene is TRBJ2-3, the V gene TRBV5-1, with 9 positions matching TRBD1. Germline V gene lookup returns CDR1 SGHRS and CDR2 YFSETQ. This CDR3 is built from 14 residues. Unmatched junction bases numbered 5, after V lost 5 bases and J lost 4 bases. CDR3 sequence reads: CASRRDRVADTQYF. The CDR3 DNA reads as TGCGCCAGCAGGAGGGACAGGGTTGCAGATACGCAGTATTTT. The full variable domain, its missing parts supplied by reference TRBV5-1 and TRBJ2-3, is KAGVTQTPRYLIKTRGQQVTLSCSPISGHRSVSWYQQTPGQGLQFLFEYFSETQRNKGNFPGRFSGRQFSNSRSEMNVSTLELGDSALYLCASRRDRVADTQYFGPGTRLTVL.

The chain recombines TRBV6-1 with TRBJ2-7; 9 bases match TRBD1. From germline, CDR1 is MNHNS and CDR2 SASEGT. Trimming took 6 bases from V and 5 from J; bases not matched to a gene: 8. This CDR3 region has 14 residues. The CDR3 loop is CASRRGQGSHEQYF. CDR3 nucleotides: TGTGCCAGCAGACGGGGACAGGGTTCCCACGAGCAGTACTTC.

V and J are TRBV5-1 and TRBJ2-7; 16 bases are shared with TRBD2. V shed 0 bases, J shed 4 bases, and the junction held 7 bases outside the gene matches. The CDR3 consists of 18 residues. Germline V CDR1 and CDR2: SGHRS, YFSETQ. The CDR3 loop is CASSLVGLAGGPFYEQYF. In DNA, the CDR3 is TGCGCCAGCAGCTTGGTGGGACTAGCGGGAGGGCCTTTTTACGAGCAGTACTTC.

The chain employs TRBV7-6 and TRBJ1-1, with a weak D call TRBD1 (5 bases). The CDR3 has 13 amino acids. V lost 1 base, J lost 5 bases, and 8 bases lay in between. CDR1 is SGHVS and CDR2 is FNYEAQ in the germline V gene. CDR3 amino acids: CASSLGGATEAFF. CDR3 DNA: TGTGCCAGCAGCTTAGGAGGGGCAACTGAAGCTTTCTTT.

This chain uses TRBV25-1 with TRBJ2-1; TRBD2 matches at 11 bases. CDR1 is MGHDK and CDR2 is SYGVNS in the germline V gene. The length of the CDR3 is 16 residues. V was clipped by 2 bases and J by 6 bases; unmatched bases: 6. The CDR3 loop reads CASSELAGGLFNEQFF. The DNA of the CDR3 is TGTGCCAGCAGTGAACTAGCGGGAGGTCTTTTCAATGAGCAGTTCTTC.

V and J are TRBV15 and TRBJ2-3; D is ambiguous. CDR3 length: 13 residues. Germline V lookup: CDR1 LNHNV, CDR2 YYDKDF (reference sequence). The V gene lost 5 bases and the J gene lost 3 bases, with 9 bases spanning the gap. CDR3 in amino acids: CATSDRRTDTQYF. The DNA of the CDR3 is TGTGCCACCAGCGACCGACGGACAGATACGCAGTATTTT. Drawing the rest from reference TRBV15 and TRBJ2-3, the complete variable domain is DAMVIQNPRYQVTQFGKPVTLSCSQTLNHNVMYWYQQKSSQAPKLLFHYYDKDFNNEADTPDNFQSRRPNTSFCFLDIRSPGLGDTAMYLCATSDRRTDTQYFGPGTRLTVL.

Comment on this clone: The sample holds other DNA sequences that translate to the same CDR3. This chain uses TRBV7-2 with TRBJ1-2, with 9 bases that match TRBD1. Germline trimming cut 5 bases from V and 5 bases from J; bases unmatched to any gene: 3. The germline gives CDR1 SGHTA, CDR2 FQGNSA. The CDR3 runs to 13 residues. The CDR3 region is CASSLGQGYGYTF. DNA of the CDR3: TGTGCCAGCAGCCTGGGACAGGGATATGGCTACACCTTC.